A selection of T cell receptor beta chains follows, all from one sample in a study of identical twins. Each CDR3 protein is one row after TCRdb ran MiXCR on the 5' RACE reads. The sample holds over 500,000 distinct CDR3 sequences, 20% to 25% seen once. The sample also formed part of further work on T cells expressing NK-cell markers.

Sequenced material: CD4+ T cells sorted from blood. These receptors were collected from a woman in her late teens or twenties in good health. Each CDR3 is given with its conserved first and last residue. The D gene is left open where the match is weak. Expanded clones get a size class; other rows say once, few or many, or leave the size out.

TRBV6-1	-	few	TRBJ2-3	TGTGCCAGCAGTGAAATACAGCGCGGAGATACGCAGTATTTT	CASSEIQRGDTQYF
TRBV6-5	-	-	TRBJ2-7	TGTGCCAGCAGTTACTCGTACGGGTCCTACGAGCAGTACTTC	CASSYSYGSYEQYF
TRBV30	-	-	TRBJ1-2	TGTGCCTGGAGTGTAGAACCGCGGGGCTACACCTTC	CAWSVEPRGYTF
TRBV20-1	TRBD2	-	TRBJ2-4	TGCAGTGCTCAAGCGGGGGCCCAAAACATTCAGTACTTC	CSAQAGAQNIQYF
TRBV15	-	few	TRBJ1-1	TGTGCCACCAGTAGGAGGGGTTGGGACACTGAAGCTTTCTTT	CATSRRGWDTEAFF
TRBV11-1	TRBD1	-	TRBJ1-1	TGTGCCAGCAGCACCCAGACAGGGAGGGAAATTGGGAACACTGAAGCTTTCTTT	CASSTQTGREIGNTEAFF
TRBV5-1	-	few	TRBJ2-2	TGCGCCAGCAGCTTGGCTCAGTCGTACACCGGGGAGCTGTTTTTT	CASSLAQSYTGELFF
TRBV6-5	-	many	TRBJ1-5	TGTGCCAGCAGTTACTATGGGGGCAATCAGCCCCAGCATTTT	CASSYYGGNQPQHF
TRBV4-3	-	-	TRBJ2-1	TGCGCCAGCAGCCAAGACCGCGACAACAATGAGCAGTTCTTC	CASSQDRDNNEQFF
TRBV7-7	-	-	TRBJ1-2	TGTGCTAGCAGCTTCGGGGGGGCGAATAGCTACACCTTC	CASSFGGANSYTF
TRBV20-1	TRBD1	-	TRBJ1-1	TGCAGTGCTAGAAACAGGGGCCTCAGCACTGAAGCTTTCTTT	CSARNRGLSTEAFF